The rows below give T cell receptor beta chains drawn from one sample of a study of blood T cell repertoires in COVID-19. Method: immunoSEQ multiplex PCR; TCRdb's copy keeps in-frame clones and lacks some. The data contain around 400,000 clones, over 75% of them singletons. Sequencing input: PBMCs or T cells enriched from blood (not recorded which). The receptor source for this set is a woman between 18 and 29 years old who had been exposed to COVID-19. Both conserved end residues are part of each CDR3. The D gene is left open where the match is weak. Expanded clones get a size class; other rows say once, few or many, or leave the size out.

TRBJ1-5	TRBV12-3/TRBV12-4	few	NA	CASSGQGSQPQHF
TRBJ2-2	TRBV5-4	NA	NA	CASSLRKLAGITGELFF
TRBJ2-1	TRBV21-1	NA	NA	CASSSHNIYNEQFF
TRBJ2-3	TRBV11-2	NA	NA	CASSLPEGATTDTQYF
TRBJ2-3	TRBV25-1	once	TRBD1	CASSEYGTASTDTQYF
TRBJ2-2	TRBV14	NA	NA	CASSHPQGLGGELFF
TRBJ1-5	TRBV6-5	NA	NA	CASSYGPHRSNQPQHF
TRBJ1-2	TRBV29-1	few	NA	CSVKEVDSYNYGYTF
TRBJ1-5	TRBV29-1	few	NA	CSVLVGGGGPQHF
TRBJ2-2	TRBV27	NA	TRBD1	CASSPPGQGYTGELFF
TRBJ2-4	TRBV28	NA	NA	CASSQTIAKNIQYF
TRBJ1-1	TRBV3-1/TRBV3-2	NA	TRBD1	CASSPGQVNTEAFF
TRBJ1-2	TRBV5-6	NA	TRBD1	CASSPAPRTGGIYGYTF
TRBJ2-7	TRBV27	NA	TRBD2	CASRTHSGSDEQYF
TRBJ2-1	TRBV25-1	NA	TRBD2	CASSDGGGRSNEQFF
TRBJ2-1	TRBV11-2	NA	TRBD2	CASSLGLAGPNEQFF
TRBJ1-2	TRBV19	NA	NA	CASSFGQTVYGYTF
TRBJ1-2	TRBV28	NA	NA	CASSYGTPKGYTF
TRBJ2-6	TRBV4-1	NA	TRBD1	CASSQTGQSPGANVLTF
TRBJ1-3	TRBV7-8	NA	NA	CASSPRGVAGNTIYF
TRBJ1-5	TRBV13	once	TRBD1	CASSLRTGNQPQHF
TRBJ2-4	TRBV5-1	once	NA	CASSLIYQGAKNIQYF
TRBJ2-7	TRBV2	NA	NA	CASTETGTYEQYF
TRBJ1-2	TRBV18	NA	TRBD1	CASSPPTDRINGYTF
TRBJ1-4	TRBV6-5	once	TRBD1	CASLDRVGEKLFF
TRBJ1-2	TRBV7-8	NA	NA	CASSIQGGVSYGYTF
TRBJ1-2	TRBV9	NA	NA	CASSVEQGSGYTF
TRBJ2-7	TRBV4-1	few	TRBD2	CASSQTSGDYEQYF
TRBJ1-1	TRBV28	once	TRBD1	CASSSDRARDTEAFF
TRBJ2-2	TRBV13	once	NA	CASSLVFRTGELFF
TRBJ1-5	TRBV5-1	NA	TRBD1	CASSLDRGQPQHF
TRBJ2-7	TRBV25-1	NA	NA	CASPRCKTGEGAYEQYF
TRBJ2-7	TRBV7-9	NA	TRBD2	CASSLLAGHRWEQYF
TRBJ2-7	TRBV18	NA	TRBD2	CASSPGLAYEQYF
TRBJ1-1	TRBV3-1/TRBV3-2	NA	NA	CASSRVENTEAFF
TRBJ2-7	TRBV9	NA	TRBD2	CASSVGGGDSYEQYF
TRBJ2-3	TRBV24-1	NA	TRBD1	CATSDYGTGADTQYF
TRBJ2-5	TRBV4-1	NA	NA	CASSRVQIKETQYF
TRBJ2-3	TRBV28	NA	NA	CASSYQNRFDTDTQYF
TRBJ2-1	TRBV29-1	NA	TRBD2	CSVGGGYNEQFF
TRBJ2-1	TRBV14	few	TRBD2	CASSLGTSGSSYNEQFF
TRBJ1-6	TRBV29-1	NA	TRBD1	CSAPRDRGQNSPLHF
TRBJ2-5	TRBV7-9	few	TRBD2	CASSLTSGKETQYF
TRBJ1-2	TRBV18	NA	NA	CASHQGVSNYGYTF
TRBJ2-1	TRBV4-2	NA	TRBD2	CASSHRGLAGSSYNEQFF
TRBJ1-1	TRBV19	once	NA	CASSISARGVPEAFF
TRBJ1-5	TRBV27	NA	TRBD1	CASSITGARGYSNQPQHF
TRBJ1-2	TRBV9	NA	NA	CASSALPGVYGYTF
TRBJ2-1	TRBV3-1/TRBV3-2	NA	TRBD1	CASSGTGAYNEQFF
TRBJ2-1	TRBV7-9	NA	TRBD1	CASSYPGQGYNEQFF
TRBJ1-1	TRBV2	NA	NA	CASSPPGNTEAFF
TRBJ2-7	TRBV5-3	NA	TRBD1	CARSSGTGDYEQYF
TRBJ2-3	TRBV3-1/TRBV3-2	NA	NA	CASSQTSGTDTQYF
TRBJ1-5	TRBV27	NA	NA	CASSLGGNSNQPQHF
TRBJ2-7	TRBV28	NA	TRBD1	CASSLWVAGGIAEQYF
TRBJ1-6	TRBV6-5	NA	TRBD1	CASSWDRVNSPLHF
TRBJ2-7	TRBV18	NA	NA	CASSSYYEQYF